The sequence of this T cell receptor beta chain was determined in a study of post-analysis software for immune sequencing data. As for the study in general: As for disease course, relapsing-remitting, secondary progressive and progressive-relapsing multiple sclerosis were all included. General study results and limits: Four or five TRBV segments were more frequent in patients than controls; TRBV5-6, TRBV5-1 and TRBV20-1 belonged to this group.

Details on this clonotype: The antigen remains unidentified.

From germline, CDR1 is KGHDR and CDR2 SFDVKD. This CDR3 is built from 16 residues. Trimming stripped 5 bases from V and 0 bases from J, with 13 bases between. Prepared TCR beta cDNA libraries contained unique molecular identifiers. The yield from roughly 1 to 10 million T cells was roughly 500,000 cDNA molecules in total. TCRdb re-called the PCR reads through MiXCR, storing one row per CDR3 protein. The sample contains approximately 770,000 distinct CDR3 sequences, more than 45% of which appear only once. This clonotype was obtained from a girl aged 10 to 17 with multiple sclerosis. This chain links TRBV24-1 with TRBJ2-1; weak D call: TRBD2 (5 bases). The sample comprised blood. The CDR3 DNA is TGTGCCACCAGTGTCGGACTGTCTAGCTCCTACAATGAGCAGTTCTTC. The encoded protein is CATSVGLSSSYNEQFF.